This TCR beta chain was sequenced in a study of shared clonotypes between healthy human individuals. TCRdb's table, derived via immunoSEQ multiplex PCR, lists solely in-frame clones and lacks some. The table records 950,000 to 1,100,000 clones, under 80% of them present only once. General study points: Exclusively blood specimens were collected; tissue repertoires likely differ. The rarefaction results pointed to incomplete sorted-subset sequencing despite large depth.

The CDR3 has 17 residues. The V segment lost 0 bases and the J segment 4 bases; nucleotides outside the gene matches: 9. The germline gives CDR1 SGHRS, CDR2 YFSETQ. This clone was detected once. Its antigen is still unknown. Sequencing was performed on memory CD4+ T cells sorted from blood. Specified subset: CD45RA-negative fraction. The chain has TRBV5-1 and TRBJ2-5, with 10 bases identical to TRBD2. This clonotype was sampled from a man aged 18-30 years in good health. The CDR3 coding sequence is TGCGCCAGCAGCTTGGGTTCGGCTAGCGGGGGCCGAGAGACCCAGTACTTC. This codes for CASSLGSASGGRETQYF. Filled out from reference TRBV5-1 and TRBJ2-5, the complete variable domain reads KAGVTQTPRYLIKTRGQQVTLSCSPISGHRSVSWYQQTPGQGLQFLFEYFSETQRNKGNFPGRFSGRQFSNSRSEMNVSTLELGDSALYLCASSLGSASGGRETQYFGPGTRLLVL.